The clone carrying this T cell receptor (beta chain) is labeled medium-sized (0.01 to 0.1%). Relative to the germline gene, one junction end is altered; a read error may explain this. Sequencing used immunoSEQ multiplex PCR; TCRdb keeps in-frame clones, though not all of them. The sample shows some 110,000 clones, over 75% of them seen only once. This record belongs to a study of blood T cell repertoires in COVID-19. About the study: The study drew acute and convalescent COVID-19 samples from the United States, Italy and Spain.

CDR3 size: 13 residues. Germline assignment: CDR1 LGHNA and CDR2 YSLEER. This TCR derives from a woman in her 70s with acute or convalescent COVID-19. This rearrangement joins TRBV4-3 to TRBJ1-2; 8 bases line up with TRBD1. The material sequenced was peripheral blood. In nucleotides, the CDR3 is TGCGCCAGCAGCCACGGGACAGGCCATGGGTACACCTTC. It encodes CASSHGTGHGYTF.